One and the same sample provided the 2 T cell receptor beta chains below, sequenced in a study of cytomegalovirus exposure and HLA in healthy donors listed by TCRdb under 2017. The method was the immunoSEQ multiplex PCR assay. For the multiplex PCR, a mixture combining 60 forward primers for TCR Vbeta segments and 13 reverse primers for TCR Jbeta segments was used. TCRdb mirrors the immuneACCESS table, restricted to in-frame sequences. Some clones are absent from its copies; in checked studies, under half trace to an unresolved V gene, and the reason for the others is unknown. For this sample there are fewer than 200,000 clones; 75% to 90% appear just once. About 1.9% of the sample rests with the top ten. The sequenced sample consisted of PBMCs. These receptor sequences come from a woman in her late teens or twenties in good health and CMV-seronegative.

This chain's CDR3 is CASSLQPGTAETQYF. The CDR3 DNA reads TGTGCCAGCAGCCTCCAGCCGGGAACCGCAGAGACCCAGTACTTC. This chain joins TRBV9 and TRBJ2-5; maybe TRBD2 (5 bases). CDR3 length equals 15 residues. Germline lookup yields CDR1 SGDLS and CDR2 YYNGEE. V was shortened by 4 bases and J by 4 bases, with 17 bases between the two germline ends.

V is TRBV5-8 and J is TRBJ2-1, with D perhaps TRBD2 (5 bases). Deletions cut 1 base from V and 0 bases from J, with 8 bases between. Germline V gene sequence: CDR1 SGHTS, CDR2 YDEGEE. This CDR3 contains 15 residues. The DNA of the CDR3 is TGTGCCAGCAGCTTGATGGGGAGCTCCTACAATGAGCAGTTCTTC. Encoded protein: CASSLMGSSYNEQFF.